The sample holds a few counts of the clone carrying this T cell receptor (beta chain). What it recognizes is unknown. Relying on iRepertoire HTBI primers and Arm-PCR of CDR3 regions, the team built TCR beta libraries. In the original workflow: Identification across samples found more than 55 TRBV and roughly 13 TRBJ segments. TCRdb used MiXCR to reprocess the multiplex PCR reads, holding one entry per CDR3 protein. TCRdb's processing, not the authors', yielded these V and J calls. This sample has 700,000 or so distinct CDR3 sequences, with around 30% found just once. The entry originates in a study of regulatory T cells in long-lasting Graves disease. Broader study findings: It was peripheral blood alone, not thyroid tissue, that was studied. Persistent disease preferred TRBV28, TRBJ1-2 and TRBJ2-5. The study found lower TCR diversity in persistent Graves' patients than in newly diagnosed ones.

The V gene end was trimmed by 0 bases and the J gene end by 5 bases; junction bases not matched to a gene: 7. Looked up from germline, CDR1 is LGHDT and CDR2 is YNNKEL (reference sequence). This CDR3 spans 16 amino acids. Sample time point: persistent/refractory GD, antithyroid drugs over 5 years with positive TRAb. RNA isolated from PBMCs was used to make the TCR library. The V gene is TRBV3-1, the J gene TRBJ2-5, with 9 nucleotides matching TRBD1. The sample here was peripheral blood mononuclear cells (PBMCs), taken when the disease was refractory, from a patient treated with antithyroid drugs. The sequence was obtained from a female donor with Graves disease. The CDR3 region has the DNA TGTGCCAGCAGCCAAGATGGAACAGGGGGCTATGAGACCCAGTACTTC. It yields the protein CASSQDGTGGYETQYF.